Listed below are T cell receptor beta chains from one sample, sequenced in a study of T-cell memory formation after mild COVID-19. TCRdb reanalysed the 5' RACE reads using MiXCR and keeps one entry per CDR3 protein. Altogether hundreds of thousands of distinct CDR3 sequences are present, roughly 19% being singletons, with the ten largest covering roughly 21%. Sequenced material: PBMCs or a T cell subset sorted from them (not recorded which). Every receptor here comes from a man aged 18 to 30 who had mild COVID-19 (a few samples of this study predate the infection). Cell type and time point are not known. The CDR3 runs from the conserved cysteine through the conserved F or W. D genes are given only for firm matches. Only some rows state a clone size, as once, few, many or a class for expanded clones.

j_gene: TRBJ1-6; d_gene: .; v_gene: TRBV27; abundance: .; CDR3nt: TGTGCCAGCAGTCTGGTGGGGTATAATTCACCCCTCCACTTT; CDR3aa: CASSLVGYNSPLHF
j_gene: TRBJ2-7; d_gene: .; v_gene: TRBV12-3/TRBV12-4; abundance: many; CDR3nt: TGTGCCAGCAGTTTAACAGGGTACGAGCAGTACTTC; CDR3aa: CASSLTGYEQYF
j_gene: TRBJ2-2; d_gene: .; v_gene: TRBV12-3/TRBV12-4; abundance: .; CDR3nt: TGTGCCAGCAGTTTCATTGAGGTGGCCGGGGAGCTGTTTTTT; CDR3aa: CASSFIEVAGELFF
j_gene: TRBJ2-3; d_gene: .; v_gene: TRBV6-5; abundance: .; CDR3nt: TGTGCCAGCGGCACACCATGGGTGACGACAGATACGCAGTATTTT; CDR3aa: CASGTPWVTTDTQYF
j_gene: TRBJ1-4; d_gene: .; v_gene: TRBV10-2; abundance: .; CDR3nt: TGCGCCAGCAGAGACAGGTTGGGGGAAAAACTGTTTTTT; CDR3aa: CASRDRLGEKLFF
j_gene: TRBJ2-7; d_gene: TRBD2; v_gene: TRBV7-2; abundance: few; CDR3nt: TGTGCCAGCAGCTTGGTGGGGAATCTAGCGGGTTCCTACGAGCAGTACTTC; CDR3aa: CASSLVGNLAGSYEQYF
j_gene: TRBJ1-1; d_gene: TRBD1; v_gene: TRBV27; abundance: .; CDR3nt: TGTGCCAGTCGTCTGGGGACAGGGGACTTTACTTTGGCTGAAGCTTTCTTT; CDR3aa: CASRLGTGDFTLAEAFF
j_gene: TRBJ2-3; d_gene: TRBD1; v_gene: TRBV7-9; abundance: .; CDR3nt: TGTGCCAGCAGCATCCGACAGGGGGCAGATACGCAGTATTTT; CDR3aa: CASSIRQGADTQYF
j_gene: TRBJ1-5; d_gene: TRBD1; v_gene: TRBV6-2/TRBV6-3; abundance: .; CDR3nt: TGTGCCAGCAGTACGCACACGACAGGGAAGGAGCCCCAGCATTTT; CDR3aa: CASSTHTTGKEPQHF
j_gene: TRBJ1-2; d_gene: .; v_gene: TRBV6-2/TRBV6-3; abundance: few; CDR3nt: TGTGCCAGCAGTTACTCGACGTCTGAGGGTGGCTACACCTTC; CDR3aa: CASSYSTSEGGYTF
j_gene: TRBJ1-3; d_gene: .; v_gene: TRBV7-8; abundance: few; CDR3nt: TGTGCCAGCAGCTTAAGGTTGAGCTCTGGAAACACCATATATTTT; CDR3aa: CASSLRLSSGNTIYF
j_gene: TRBJ2-7; d_gene: TRBD2; v_gene: TRBV25-1; abundance: few; CDR3nt: TGTGCCAGCAGTGAAAGTATCAGGCCAGCGGGAGAGCAGTACTTC; CDR3aa: CASSESIRPAGEQYF
j_gene: TRBJ1-6; d_gene: TRBD1; v_gene: TRBV5-1; abundance: few; CDR3nt: TGCGCCAGCAACCCCACCGGGACAGACAATTCACCCCTCCACTTT; CDR3aa: CASNPTGTDNSPLHF
j_gene: TRBJ2-3; d_gene: TRBD2; v_gene: TRBV20-1; abundance: .; CDR3nt: TGCAGTGCAAGACTAGCGGGCACAGATACGCAGTATTTT; CDR3aa: CSARLAGTDTQYF
j_gene: TRBJ1-2; d_gene: .; v_gene: TRBV29-1; abundance: .; CDR3nt: TGCAGCGTGCCTCAGGGGCTCGGTGGCTACACCTTC; CDR3aa: CSVPQGLGGYTF
j_gene: TRBJ2-1; d_gene: .; v_gene: TRBV20-1; abundance: few; CDR3nt: TGCAGTGCTAGGGGCGTACGGAGTGAGCAGTTCTTC; CDR3aa: CSARGVRSEQFF
j_gene: TRBJ2-7; d_gene: TRBD2; v_gene: TRBV12-3/TRBV12-4; abundance: .; CDR3nt: TGTGCCAGCAGGCTGGGGACTAGCGGCTCCTACGAGCAGTACTTC; CDR3aa: CASRLGTSGSYEQYF
j_gene: TRBJ1-2; d_gene: .; v_gene: TRBV10-3; abundance: .; CDR3nt: TGTGCCCTCAGTGGTGGGCCAGGCGGCTACACCTTC; CDR3aa: CALSGGPGGYTF
j_gene: TRBJ1-1; d_gene: .; v_gene: TRBV25-1; abundance: many; CDR3nt: TGTGCCAGCAGTGAATCGGGGGGTGCTGAAGCTTTCTTT; CDR3aa: CASSESGGAEAFF
j_gene: TRBJ1-6; d_gene: .; v_gene: TRBV5-1; abundance: .; CDR3nt: TGCGCCAGCAGCACAGGGACACGCGCACAACCCCTCCACTTT; CDR3aa: CASSTGTRAQPLHF
j_gene: TRBJ1-5; d_gene: .; v_gene: TRBV5-5; abundance: .; CDR3nt: TGTGCCAGCAGCTTGGGGTGGGTCGGCAATCAGCCCCAGCATTTT; CDR3aa: CASSLGWVGNQPQHF
j_gene: TRBJ1-5; d_gene: .; v_gene: TRBV27; abundance: .; CDR3nt: TGTGCCAGCAGTTTATCCGCAATTCCTAGCAATCAGCCCCAGCATTTT; CDR3aa: CASSLSAIPSNQPQHF
j_gene: TRBJ1-5; d_gene: .; v_gene: TRBV6-2/TRBV6-3; abundance: few; CDR3nt: TGTGCCAGCAGCTTGGGAGAATTCGTACAGCCCCAGCATTTT; CDR3aa: CASSLGEFVQPQHF
j_gene: TRBJ2-3; d_gene: TRBD1; v_gene: TRBV5-1; abundance: .; CDR3nt: TGCGCCAGCAGCTTGGCGCGGGACAGGGGCGCAGATACGCAGTATTTT; CDR3aa: CASSLARDRGADTQYF
j_gene: TRBJ2-3; d_gene: .; v_gene: TRBV9; abundance: .; CDR3nt: TGTGCCAGCAGCGTAGGGATTCTGGTAGCAGATACGCAGTATTTT; CDR3aa: CASSVGILVADTQYF
j_gene: TRBJ2-7; d_gene: .; v_gene: TRBV7-9; abundance: .; CDR3nt: TGTGCCAGCAGAAAATCCGGGACCTCAGTCTCCTACGAGCAGTACTTC; CDR3aa: CASRKSGTSVSYEQYF
j_gene: TRBJ2-1; d_gene: .; v_gene: TRBV7-3; abundance: few; CDR3nt: TGTGCCAGCAGCTTGTACAATGACAATGAGCAGTTCTTC; CDR3aa: CASSLYNDNEQFF
j_gene: TRBJ1-3; d_gene: .; v_gene: TRBV6-5; abundance: .; CDR3nt: TGTGCCAGCAACCAACAGTCTGGAAACACCATATATTTT; CDR3aa: CASNQQSGNTIYF
j_gene: TRBJ1-5; d_gene: .; v_gene: TRBV7-9; abundance: many; CDR3nt: TGTGCCAGCAGCTTATTTGCAGGGGCCGATCAGCCCCAGCATTTT; CDR3aa: CASSLFAGADQPQHF
j_gene: TRBJ2-3; d_gene: .; v_gene: TRBV4-3; abundance: few; CDR3nt: TGCGCCAGCAGCCAAGCCTCGGGTTCTGATACGCAGTATTTT; CDR3aa: CASSQASGSDTQYF
j_gene: TRBJ2-5; d_gene: TRBD2; v_gene: TRBV6-2/TRBV6-3; abundance: .; CDR3nt: TGTGCCAGCAGTTACTCCATTAGCGGGGGGGTTGAGACCCAGTACTTC; CDR3aa: CASSYSISGGVETQYF
j_gene: TRBJ1-4; d_gene: .; v_gene: TRBV7-2; abundance: few; CDR3nt: TGTGCCAGCAGCCCAGGACAGAGAGTTGAAAAACTGTTTTTT; CDR3aa: CASSPGQRVEKLFF
j_gene: TRBJ1-5; d_gene: .; v_gene: TRBV2; abundance: .; CDR3nt: TGTGCCAGCAGGGACGAGGAGGGATGGGGCAATCAGCCCCAGCATTTT; CDR3aa: CASRDEEGWGNQPQHF
j_gene: TRBJ1-5; d_gene: .; v_gene: TRBV20-1; abundance: few; CDR3nt: TGCAGTGCTAGGCCCGCCCGGGAGCCCCAGCATTTT; CDR3aa: CSARPAREPQHF
j_gene: TRBJ2-7; d_gene: .; v_gene: TRBV18; abundance: .; CDR3nt: TGTGCCAGCTCGCTTCAGGGGTCAAGCTCCTACGAGCAGTACTTC; CDR3aa: CASSLQGSSSYEQYF
j_gene: TRBJ2-3; d_gene: .; v_gene: TRBV5-4; abundance: .; CDR3nt: TGTGCCAGCAGCTCACCCGAAATCCTCACAGATACGCAGTATTTT; CDR3aa: CASSSPEILTDTQYF
j_gene: TRBJ2-5; d_gene: TRBD2; v_gene: TRBV9; abundance: .; CDR3nt: TGTGCCAGCAGCCCAAGAATTCTAGCGGCGACCCAGTACTTC; CDR3aa: CASSPRILAATQYF
j_gene: TRBJ2-1; d_gene: .; v_gene: TRBV4-2; abundance: .; CDR3nt: TGTGCCAGCAGCCAATTGCCTCCAGACTCCAGCTCCTACAATGAGCAGTTCTTC; CDR3aa: CASSQLPPDSSSYNEQFF
j_gene: TRBJ2-4; d_gene: .; v_gene: TRBV20-1; abundance: .; CDR3nt: TGCAGTGCTAGAGTGTCAGTAGCCAAAAACATTCAGTACTTC; CDR3aa: CSARVSVAKNIQYF
j_gene: TRBJ2-1; d_gene: .; v_gene: TRBV9; abundance: .; CDR3nt: TGTGCCAGCAGCCCACGGGCAGAGAGCTCCTACAATGAGCAGTTCTTC; CDR3aa: CASSPRAESSYNEQFF
j_gene: TRBJ2-2; d_gene: TRBD1; v_gene: TRBV12-3/TRBV12-4; abundance: many; CDR3nt: TGTGCCAGCAGCTTACGTTCGACAGGGCGCACCGGGGAGCTGTTTTTT; CDR3aa: CASSLRSTGRTGELFF
j_gene: TRBJ2-3; d_gene: TRBD2; v_gene: TRBV4-2; abundance: .; CDR3nt: TGTGCCAGCAGCCAAGATTCGCGGGGGGCGGGTGCTGATACGCAGTATTTT; CDR3aa: CASSQDSRGAGADTQYF